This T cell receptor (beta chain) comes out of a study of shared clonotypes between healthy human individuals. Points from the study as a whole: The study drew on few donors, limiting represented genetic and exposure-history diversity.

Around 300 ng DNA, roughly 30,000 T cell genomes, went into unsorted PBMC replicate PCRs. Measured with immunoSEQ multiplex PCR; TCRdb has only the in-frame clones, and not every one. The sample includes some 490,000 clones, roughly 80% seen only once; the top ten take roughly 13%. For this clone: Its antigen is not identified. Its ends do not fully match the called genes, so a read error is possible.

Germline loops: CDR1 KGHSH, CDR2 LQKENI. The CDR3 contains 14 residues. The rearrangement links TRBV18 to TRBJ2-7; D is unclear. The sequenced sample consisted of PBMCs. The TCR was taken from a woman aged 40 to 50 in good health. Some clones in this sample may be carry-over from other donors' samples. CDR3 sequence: CASSEGRVSDEQYF. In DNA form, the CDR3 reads TGTGCCAGCTCCGAAGGACGGGTCTCCGACGAGCAGTACTTC.